The 20 T cell receptor beta chains given below trace back to one sample, sequenced in a study of cytomegalovirus exposure and HLA in healthy donors. The PCR made use of 60 Vbeta and 13 Jbeta primers. Assay: immunoSEQ multiplex PCR; the TCRdb copy retains only in-frame clones and omits some. The sample yields about 180,000 clones, around 78% seen once. The sample consisted of PBMCs. Source of these receptors: a man aged 18 to 30 in good health and CMV-seronegative.

This sequence joins TRBV4-1 and TRBJ2-1; no reliable D call. The CDR3 has 16 amino acids. CDR1 and CDR2 (germline): MGHRA, YSYEKL. V lost 2 bases and J lost 0, with 11 bases in between. The CDR3 nucleotides read TGCGCCAGCAGCCAACTAGACTTACTCTCCTACAATGAGCAGTTCTTC. It specifies CASSQLDLLSYNEQFF.

The chain recombines TRBV5-1 with TRBJ1-4, with D tentatively TRBD1 (6 bases). The CDR3 runs to 14 residues. Per germline, CDR1 SGHRS and CDR2 YFSETQ. The V end was cut by 0 bases, the J end by 8 bases, with 11 bases between. The CDR3 here is CASSLDRAREKLFF. The CDR3 nucleotides are TGCGCCAGCAGCTTGGACAGGGCTAGGGAAAAACTGTTTTTT.

The chain joins TRBV30 to TRBJ1-1, with D maybe TRBD1 (5 bases). CDR3 length equals 14 residues. Per germline, CDR1 GTSNPN and CDR2 SVGIG (reference sequence). V was clipped by 0 bases and J by 5 bases, with 13 bases between them. CDR3: CAWSVLAGKTEAFF. The CDR3 DNA is TGTGCCTGGAGTGTACTGGCAGGGAAGACTGAAGCTTTCTTT.

This chain connects TRBV27 to TRBJ2-3, with no clear D. Germline V lookup: CDR1 MNHEY, CDR2 SMNVEV (reference sequence). Between the trimmed V and J ends, which lost 2 bases and 4 bases, there was a span of 10 bases. This CDR3 has 14 residues. CDR3 region: CASSLIGPADTQYF. Here the CDR3 DNA reads TGTGCCAGCAGTTTAATTGGGCCGGCAGATACGCAGTATTTT.

The chain links TRBV2 to TRBJ1-4; D is possibly TRBD1 (5 bases). Germline CDR1 SNHLY, CDR2 FYNNEI. V lost 4 bases to trimming and J lost 4 bases, with 7 bases between them. The CDR3 has 13 residues. CDR3 sequence (DNA): TGTGCCAGCAGTGCGGGGGGTAATGAAAAACTGTTTTTT. Amino acid sequence: CASSAGGNEKLFF.

To note about this clone: Other DNA sequences from this sample encode an identical CDR3 as well. The J gene is TRBJ2-2, the V gene TRBV5-1; D remains unclear. The CDR3 spans 13 residues. V lost 0 bases and J lost 2, with 2 bases in between. CDR1 is SGHRS and CDR2 is YFSETQ in the germline V gene. The CDR3 loop is CASSLANTGELFF. CDR3 DNA sequence: TGCGCCAGCAGCTTGGCTAACACCGGGGAGCTGTTTTTT.

J is TRBJ2-7 and V is TRBV5-4, with TRBD1 as a possible D gene (6 bases). CDR3 length: 13 amino acids. Trimming removed 4 bases at V and 7 bases at J, with 15 bases between. Per the germline V gene, CDR1 is SGHNT and CDR2 is YYREEE (reference sequence). Here the CDR3 reads CASSLTGSVEQYF. The CDR3, as DNA: TGTGCCAGCAGCCTCACAGGGTCGGTGGAGCAGTACTTC.

This chain joins TRBV7-9 and TRBJ2-5; TRBD1 matches at 8 bases. The J call may be incorrect, as the DNA end agrees better with TRBJ2-7. This CDR3 comprises 13 residues. Per germline, CDR1 SEHNR and CDR2 FQNEAQ (reference sequence). The CDR3 is CASSSRTGHEQYF. CDR3 nucleotide sequence: TGTGCCAGCAGCTCGAGGACAGGGCACGAGCAGTACTTC.

Points on this clone: One end of the junction does not line up with germline, which may come from a read error. This chain connects TRBV7-9 to TRBJ2-7; 9 bases are a match to TRBD1. CDR1 is SEHNR, CDR2 FQNEAQ, per germline (reference sequence). The CDR3 has 17 amino acids. The CDR3 here is CSSSHTAGTGISYEQYF. CDR3 nucleotide sequence: TGTTCCAGCAGTCACACCGCCGGGACAGGGATCTCCTACGAGCAGTACTTC.

This sequence joins TRBV7-2 and TRBJ2-3; TRBD2 matches 11 bases. After removal of 6 bases from V and 6 bases from J, the junction contained 14 bases not matched to a gene. The germline CDR1 and CDR2 sequences are SGHTA and FQGNSA. This CDR3 comprises 17 residues. This CDR3 reads CASRRTTSGRREDTQYF. The CDR3 DNA follows: TGTGCCAGCAGAAGAACTACTAGCGGGAGACGAGAGGATACGCAGTATTTT.

The rearrangement links TRBV5-4 to TRBJ2-7, with 8 positions matching TRBD1. V gave up 1 base and J gave up 4 bases; unmatched junction bases: 4. From germline, CDR1 is SGHNT and CDR2 YYREEE (reference sequence). The CDR3 loop spans 14 amino acids. CDR3 sequence (DNA): TGTGCCAGCAGCTTGAGACAGGGGAATTACGAGCAGTACTTC. Encoded protein: CASSLRQGNYEQYF. The whole variable domain, remainder taken from reference TRBV5-4 and TRBJ2-7, is ETGVTQSPTHLIKTRGQQVTLRCSSQSGHNTVSWYQQALGQGPQFIFQYYREEENGRGNFPPRFSGLQFPNYSSELNVNALELDDSALYLCASSLRQGNYEQYFGPGTRLTVT.

The rearrangement uses TRBV7-2 and TRBJ2-4; 9 bases fit TRBD2. After removal of 3 bases from V and 7 bases from J, the junction contained 10 bases not matched to a gene. Germline assignment: CDR1 SGHTA and CDR2 FQGNSA. This CDR3 has 16 amino acids. CDR3 region: CASSLAAGGLGNIQYF. In DNA form, the CDR3 reads TGTGCCAGCAGCTTGGCGGCGGGGGGGCTGGGGAACATTCAGTACTTC.

This clone was counted once. This sequence joins TRBV6-5 and TRBJ2-2; D not certain. The CDR3 covers 12 residues. The germline V and J ends were trimmed by 1 base and 5 bases, with 2 bases remaining between them. Germline assignment: CDR1 MNHEY and CDR2 SVGAGI. The CDR3 sequence: CASSYLTGELFF. CDR3 DNA: TGTGCCAGCAGTTACTTAACCGGGGAGCTGTTTTTT.

The CDR3 sequence: CASSPGGGATGELFF. In DNA, the CDR3 is TGTGCCAGCAGCCCCGGGGGGGGCGCGACCGGGGAGCTGTTTTTT. V and J are TRBV11-3 and TRBJ2-2, with 8 bases fitting TRBD2. The J segment lost 5 bases and the V segment lost 5 bases, leaving 7 bases of the junction unmatched. The CDR3 contains 15 residues. Germline lookup yields CDR1 SGHNT and CDR2 YENEEA.

The J gene is TRBJ2-3, the V gene TRBV6-1; tentatively, D is TRBD1 (5 bases). The CDR3 is 15 residues long. V was shortened by 6 bases and J by 2 bases, with 15 bases between the two germline ends. Germline V gives CDR1 MNHNS, CDR2 SASEGT. The CDR3 is CASSARGPYTDTQYF. As DNA, the CDR3 is TGTGCCAGCAGCGCAAGGGGCCCTTACACAGATACGCAGTATTTT.

V and J are TRBV6-1 and TRBJ2-5; 7 bases agree with TRBD1. Germline V CDR1 and CDR2: MNHNS, SASEGT. Germline trimming cut 0 bases from V and 3 bases from J; bases unmatched to any gene: 7. The CDR3 extends over 16 amino acids. CDR3 protein: CASSEAYRDRKETQYF. The CDR3, as DNA: TGTGCCAGCAGTGAAGCGTACCGGGACAGAAAAGAGACCCAGTACTTC.

This clone appeared a single time. As DNA, the CDR3 is TGTGCCAGCAGCTTAATGACTGGCAATCAGCCCCAGCATTTT. It is translated as CASSLMTGNQPQHF. The chain couples TRBV7-2 to TRBJ1-5; D remains ambiguous. Trimming took 2 bases from V and 2 from J, leaving 7 bases between them. The length of the CDR3 is 14 residues. Germline V gene lookup returns CDR1 SGHTA and CDR2 FQGNSA.

Details on this clone: Germline and junction disagree at one end, which may indicate a read error. V and J are TRBV30 and TRBJ2-3; possible D gene TRBD1, 5 bases. This CDR3 is 12 amino acids long. Germline loops: CDR1 GTSNPN, CDR2 SVGIG (reference sequence). The CDR3 bases are TGTGCCCGGAGAACAGGAACAGATACGCAGTATTTT. This gives the protein CARRTGTDTQYF.

The rearrangement links TRBV28 to TRBJ2-5; 14 bases match TRBD2. The V and J ends lost 3 bases and 1 base, in that order; junction bases with no gene match: 4. Germline CDR1 is MDHEN and CDR2 is SYDVKM. The CDR3 covers 17 residues. CDR3 residues: CASSFQGLAGGQETQYF. The CDR3, as DNA: TGTGCCAGCAGTTTTCAAGGACTAGCGGGGGGCCAAGAGACCCAGTACTTC.

The V and J genes are TRBV6-5 and TRBJ2-1, with 7 bases matching TRBD1. Looked up from germline, CDR1 is MNHEY and CDR2 is SVGAGI. The CDR3 extends over 15 amino acids. Germline trimming cut 2 bases from V and 2 bases from J; bases unmatched to any gene: 3. CDR3 protein: CASSYEGAAYNEQFF. CDR3 nucleotides: TGTGCCAGCAGTTACGAGGGGGCGGCCTACAATGAGCAGTTCTTC.